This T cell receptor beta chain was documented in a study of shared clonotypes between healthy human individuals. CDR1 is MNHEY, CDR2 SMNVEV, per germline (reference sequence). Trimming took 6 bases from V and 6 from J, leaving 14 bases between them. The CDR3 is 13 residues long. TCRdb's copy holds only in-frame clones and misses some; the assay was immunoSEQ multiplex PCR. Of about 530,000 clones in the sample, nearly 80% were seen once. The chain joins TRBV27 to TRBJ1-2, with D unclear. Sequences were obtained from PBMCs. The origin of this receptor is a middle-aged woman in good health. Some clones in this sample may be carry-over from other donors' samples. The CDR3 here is CASRLISGNGYTF. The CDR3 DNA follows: TGTGCCAGCAGACTCATTTCCGGGAATGGCTACACCTTC.